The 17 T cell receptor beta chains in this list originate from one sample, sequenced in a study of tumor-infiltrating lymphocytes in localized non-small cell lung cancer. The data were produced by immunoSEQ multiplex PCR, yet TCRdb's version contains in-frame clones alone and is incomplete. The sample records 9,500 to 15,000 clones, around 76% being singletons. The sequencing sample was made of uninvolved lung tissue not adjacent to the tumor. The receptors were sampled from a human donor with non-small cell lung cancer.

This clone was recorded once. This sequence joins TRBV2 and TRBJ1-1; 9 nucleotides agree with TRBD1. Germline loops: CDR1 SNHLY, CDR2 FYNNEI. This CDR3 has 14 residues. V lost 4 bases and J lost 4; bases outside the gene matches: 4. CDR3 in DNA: TGTGCCAGCAGTGGCACAGGGGGCCGCACTGAAGCTTTCTTT. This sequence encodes CASSGTGGRTEAFF. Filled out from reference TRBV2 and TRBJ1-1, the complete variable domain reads EPEVTQTPSHQVTQMGQEVILRCVPISNHLYFYWYRQILGQKVEFLVSFYNNEISEKSEIFDDQFSVERPDGSNFTLKIRSTKLEDSAMYFCASSGTGGRTEAFFGQGTRLTVV.

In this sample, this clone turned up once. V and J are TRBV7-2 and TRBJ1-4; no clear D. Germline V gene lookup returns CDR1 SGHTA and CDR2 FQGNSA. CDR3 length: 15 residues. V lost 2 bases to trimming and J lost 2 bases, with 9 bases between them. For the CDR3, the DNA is TGTGCCAGCAGCTTACAGGTTTCGACTAATGAAAAACTGTTTTTT. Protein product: CASSLQVSTNEKLFF.

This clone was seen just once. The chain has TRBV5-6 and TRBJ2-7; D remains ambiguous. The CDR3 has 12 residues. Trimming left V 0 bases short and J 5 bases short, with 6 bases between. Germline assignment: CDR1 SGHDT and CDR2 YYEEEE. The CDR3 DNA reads TGTGCCAGCAGCTTGGTACAAAACGAGCAGTACTTC. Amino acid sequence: CASSLVQNEQYF.

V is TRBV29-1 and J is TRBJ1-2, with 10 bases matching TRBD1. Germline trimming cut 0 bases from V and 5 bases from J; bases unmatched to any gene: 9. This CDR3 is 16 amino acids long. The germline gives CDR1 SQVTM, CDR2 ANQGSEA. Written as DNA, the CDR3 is TGCAGCGTTGAAGATATAAGGGACAGGGGTCTTTATGGCTACACCTTC. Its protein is CSVEDIRDRGLYGYTF.

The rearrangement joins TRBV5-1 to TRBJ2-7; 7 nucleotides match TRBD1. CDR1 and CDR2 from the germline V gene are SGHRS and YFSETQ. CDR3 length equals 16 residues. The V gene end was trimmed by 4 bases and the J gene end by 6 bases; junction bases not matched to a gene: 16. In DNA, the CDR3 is TGCGCCAGCAGCCGCTCTTCTGGGACAGCCGGCGGCGAGCAGTACTTC. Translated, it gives CASSRSSGTAGGEQYF.

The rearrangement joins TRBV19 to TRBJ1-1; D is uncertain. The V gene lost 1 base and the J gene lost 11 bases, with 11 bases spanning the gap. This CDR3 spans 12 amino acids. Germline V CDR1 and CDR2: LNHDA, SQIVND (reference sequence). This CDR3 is CASSIGITGAFF. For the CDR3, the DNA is TGTGCCAGTAGTATAGGGATCACTGGGGCTTTCTTT.

CDR3 sequence: CSVATGSSGNTIYF. CDR3 bases: TGCAGCGTCGCTACAGGGAGCTCTGGAAACACCATATATTTT. The chain combines TRBV29-1 with TRBJ1-3, with a weak D call TRBD1 (6 bases). The germline CDR1 and CDR2 sequences are SQVTM and ANQGSEA. Trimming stripped 6 bases from V and 0 bases from J, with 12 bases between. This CDR3 comprises 14 residues.

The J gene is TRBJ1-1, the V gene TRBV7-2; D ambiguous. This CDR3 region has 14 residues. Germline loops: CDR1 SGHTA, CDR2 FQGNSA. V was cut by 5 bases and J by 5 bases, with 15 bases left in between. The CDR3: CASSPDPTRTEAFF. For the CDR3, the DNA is TGTGCCAGCAGCCCCGACCCGACGAGAACTGAAGCTTTCTTT.

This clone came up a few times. The CDR3 is CASSYEGGQGTEAFF. CDR3 DNA sequence: TGTGCCAGCAGTTACGAGGGGGGGCAGGGGACTGAAGCTTTCTTT. The chain carries TRBV6-5 and TRBJ1-1, with D perhaps matching TRBD1 (6 bases). The CDR3 runs 15 residues. Trimming pared 2 bases from V and 5 bases from J, leaving 15 bases between. Germline V CDR1 and CDR2: MNHEY, SVGAGI.

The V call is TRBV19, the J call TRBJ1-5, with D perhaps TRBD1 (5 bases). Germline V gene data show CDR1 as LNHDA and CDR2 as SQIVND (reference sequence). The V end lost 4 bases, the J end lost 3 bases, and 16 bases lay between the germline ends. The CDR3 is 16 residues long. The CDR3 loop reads CASSTARRGLNQPQHF. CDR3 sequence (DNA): TGTGCCAGTAGTACCGCGAGGAGGGGACTCAATCAGCCCCAGCATTTT.

The CDR3 nucleotides read TGTGCCAGTAGTATTGATAGCGGGCCCTACGAGCAGTACTTC. This translates into CASSIDSGPYEQYF. J is TRBJ2-7 and V is TRBV19; TRBD2 matches 7 bases. The CDR3 has 14 residues. CDR1 LNHDA and CDR2 SQIVND come from the germline V gene (reference sequence). J was trimmed by 2 bases and V by 3 bases; bases with no gene match: 4.

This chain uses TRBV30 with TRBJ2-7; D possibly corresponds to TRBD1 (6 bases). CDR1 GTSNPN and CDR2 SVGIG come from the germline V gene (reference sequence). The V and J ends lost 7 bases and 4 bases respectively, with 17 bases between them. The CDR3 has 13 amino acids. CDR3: CAYEQGSSYEQYF. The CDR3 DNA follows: TGTGCCTACGAACAGGGTTCATCATACGAGCAGTACTTC. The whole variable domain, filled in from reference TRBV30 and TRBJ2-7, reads SQTIHQWPATLVQPVGSPLSLECTVEGTSNPNLYWYRQAAGRGLQLLFYSVGIGQISSEVPQNLSASRPQDRQFILSSKKLLLSDSGFYLCAYEQGSSYEQYFGPGTRLTVT.

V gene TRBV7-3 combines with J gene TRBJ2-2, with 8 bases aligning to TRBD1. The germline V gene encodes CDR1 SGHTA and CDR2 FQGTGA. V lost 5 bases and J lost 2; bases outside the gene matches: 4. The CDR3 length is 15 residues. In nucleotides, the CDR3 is TGTGCCAGCAGCCAGGACAGGGACAACACCGGGGAGCTGTTTTTT. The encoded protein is CASSQDRDNTGELFF.

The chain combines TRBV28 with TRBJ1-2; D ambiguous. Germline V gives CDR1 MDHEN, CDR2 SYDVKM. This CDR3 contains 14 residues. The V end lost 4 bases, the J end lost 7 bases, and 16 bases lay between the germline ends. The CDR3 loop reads CASSSRLGLFGYTF. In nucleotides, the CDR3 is TGTGCCAGCAGTTCTCGACTGGGATTGTTTGGCTACACCTTC.

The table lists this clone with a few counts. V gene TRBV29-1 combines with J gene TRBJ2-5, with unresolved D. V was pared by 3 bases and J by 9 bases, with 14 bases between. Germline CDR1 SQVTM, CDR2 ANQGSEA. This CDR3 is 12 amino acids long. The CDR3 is CSVDSQEWSQYF. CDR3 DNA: TGCAGCGTTGACTCGCAGGAGTGGTCCCAGTACTTC.

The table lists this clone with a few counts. The CDR3 nucleotides are TGTGCCAGCAGTCTGGCTGGTGATGGGCTAAATGAGCAGTTCTTC. This gives the protein CASSLAGDGLNEQFF. V is TRBV27 and J is TRBJ2-1; D is unresolved. Trimming left V 5 bases short and J 7 bases short, with 18 bases between. This CDR3 is built from 15 residues. Germline values: CDR1 MNHEY, CDR2 SMNVEV (reference sequence).

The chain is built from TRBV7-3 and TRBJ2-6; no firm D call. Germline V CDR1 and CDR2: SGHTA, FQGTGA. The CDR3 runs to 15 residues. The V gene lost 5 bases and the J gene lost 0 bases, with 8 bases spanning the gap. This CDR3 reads CASSPMVSGANVLTF. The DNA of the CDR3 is TGTGCCAGCAGCCCGATGGTCTCTGGGGCCAACGTCCTGACTTTC.